This is a list of T cell receptor beta chains from one sample in a study of vaccination and CD4 T cells after COVID-19. No antigen has been identified for these receptors. MiXCR was run by TCRdb on the PCR reads, yielding one entry per CDR3 protein. The data show some 5,400 distinct CDR3 sequences, with about half seen just once and roughly 30% held by the top ten. Sequencing input: CD4+ T cells from blood, cultured in vitro. The source is a human donor who had recovered from COVID-19. The CDR3 runs from the conserved cysteine through the conserved F or W. A D gene is named only where the DNA matches it firmly. Size tells how often a clone was seen (once, few, many) or the class of an expanded clone, and some rows leave it out.

v_call,d_call,j_call,clone_size,cdr3_aa,cdr3_nt
TRBV4-3,TRBD1,TRBJ1-5,.,CASSQEPGQGQPQHF,TGCGCCAGCAGCCAAGAACCGGGACAGGGGCAGCCCCAGCATTTT
TRBV20-1,.,TRBJ1-1,.,CSARRLGQLNTEAFF,TGCAGTGCTAGAAGGTTAGGACAGCTAAACACTGAAGCTTTCTTT
TRBV4-1,TRBD1,TRBJ2-6,.,CASSLKGQGTGANVLTF,TGCGCCAGCAGCCTGAAGGGACAGGGCACTGGGGCCAACGTCCTGACTTTC
TRBV9,.,TRBJ2-3,once,CASSPTGTDTQYF,TGTGCCAGCAGCCCAACCGGCACAGATACGCAGTATTTT
TRBV12-5,TRBD1,TRBJ1-4,.,CASGSDRGGEKLFF,TGTGCTAGTGGTTCGGACAGGGGGGGTGAAAAACTGTTTTTT
TRBV7-6,.,TRBJ2-7,.,CASSDTNSFHEQYF,TGTGCCAGCAGCGACACAAACTCTTTCCACGAGCAGTACTTC
TRBV2,TRBD1,TRBJ1-2,.,CASDKTRTGLYGYTF,TGTGCCAGCGATAAGACACGGACAGGGCTCTATGGCTACACCTTC
TRBV20-1,TRBD2,TRBJ2-3,few,CSARTFGGADTQYF,TGCAGTGCTAGAACGTTCGGGGGGGCGGATACGCAGTATTTT
TRBV15,TRBD2,TRBJ2-1,.,CATSSGTSGSYNEQFF,TGTGCCACCAGCAGCGGGACTAGCGGGAGCTACAATGAGCAGTTCTTC
TRBV6-5,.,TRBJ2-7,.,CASSYDAGRPLGEYF,TGTGCCAGCAGTTACGATGCAGGGCGACCCCTTGGGGAGTACTTC
TRBV7-9,.,TRBJ2-7,.,CASSLVTFGSGEQYF,TGTGCCAGCAGCTTAGTTACGTTTGGGTCTGGCGAGCAGTACTTC
TRBV7-8,.,TRBJ1-4,.,CASSPQGTANEKLFF,TGTGCCAGCAGCCCCCAAGGGACCGCAAACGAAAAACTGTTTTTT
TRBV29-1,.,TRBJ2-7,few,CSAKQGPSYEQYF,TGCAGCGCAAAACAGGGACCGTCCTACGAGCAGTACTTC
TRBV5-4,TRBD2,TRBJ2-7,medium-sized,CASSRPGTSSTSQYF,TGTGCCAGCAGCCGTCCCGGGACTAGCTCTACGTCGCAGTACTTC
TRBV6-1,TRBD1,TRBJ1-1,.,CASSVRGLGTVAFF,TGTGCCAGCAGCGTCAGGGGGCTCGGGACTGTAGCTTTCTTT
TRBV7-8,.,TRBJ1-6,.,CASSVPGSDNNSPLHF,TGTGCCAGCAGCGTACCAGGGTCAGATAATAATTCACCCCTCCACTTT
TRBV6-1,TRBD1,TRBJ1-6,.,CASSPRTGEDSPLHF,TGTGCCAGCAGTCCCCGGACAGGGGAGGATTCACCCCTCCACTTT
TRBV5-1,.,TRBJ2-3,once,CASGPPGADTQYF,TGCGCCAGCGGACCTCCAGGCGCCGATACGCAGTATTTT
TRBV20-1,TRBD1,TRBJ2-3,few,CSARYGTGGRDTQYF,TGCAGTGCTAGATACGGGACAGGGGGAAGAGATACGCAGTATTTT
TRBV2,.,TRBJ2-7,.,CASSEGKQYF,TGTGCCAGCAGTGAGGGCAAACAGTACTTC
TRBV19,.,TRBJ2-7,few,CASSSSSAFSFEQYF,TGTGCCAGTAGTAGCTCTAGCGCTTTTAGTTTCGAGCAGTACTTC
TRBV19,.,TRBJ2-6,.,CASSPTRGQTSGANVLTF,TGTGCCAGTAGCCCAACCAGGGGACAAACCTCTGGGGCCAACGTCCTGACTTTC
TRBV7-9,.,TRBJ2-7,.,CASSPGNSYEQYF,TGCGCCAGCAGCCCCGGCAACTCCTACGAGCAGTACTTC
TRBV20-1,.,TRBJ2-7,.,CSARDPGRGRSKDEQYF,TGCAGTGCTAGAGATCCGGGCAGGGGAAGGAGTAAGGACGAGCAGTACTTC
TRBV7-7,.,TRBJ2-5,few,CASSRQVQETQYF,TGTGCTAGCAGCCGACAGGTACAAGAGACCCAGTACTTC
TRBV6-1,.,TRBJ2-2,once,CASSPSHYLRAVLRAGELFF,.
TRBV7-2,TRBD1,TRBJ2-3,.,CASSARRNRGLGTDTQYF,TGTGCCAGCAGCGCGAGAAGAAACAGGGGGCTGGGCACAGATACGCAGTATTTT
TRBV7-9,.,TRBJ2-5,once,CASRVSAAQETQYF,TGTGCCAGCAGGGTGTCGGCAGCCCAAGAGACCCAGTACTTC
TRBV11-2,TRBD2,TRBJ2-7,.,CASSLDPASGIYEQYF,TGTGCCAGCAGCTTAGATCCGGCTAGCGGGATATACGAGCAGTACTTC
TRBV28,TRBD1,TRBJ2-3,.,CASSSSGQGTDTQYF,TGTGCCAGCAGTTCATCGGGACAGGGTACAGATACGCAGTATTTT
TRBV7-3,TRBD2,TRBJ2-4,.,CASSTTSGSPIQYF,TGTGCCAGCAGCACGACTAGCGGGAGCCCCATTCAGTACTTC
TRBV2,.,TRBJ2-6,few,CAGGDSKTSGANVLTF,TGTGCCGGCGGGGACAGCAAAACCTCTGGGGCCAACGTCCTGACTTTC
TRBV5-1,.,TRBJ1-1,.,CASSLDRVDTEAFF,TGCGCCAGCAGCTTGGACAGGGTTGACACTGAAGCTTTCTTT
TRBV6-5,TRBD2,TRBJ2-3,.,CASSYSSAGGADTQYF,TGTGCCAGCAGTTATAGTAGCGCGGGGGGTGCAGATACGCAGTATTTT
TRBV11-2,.,TRBJ2-5,.,CASSRLYQETQYF,TGTGCCAGCAGCCGGTTGTACCAAGAGACCCAGTACTTC
TRBV2,.,TRBJ2-1,once,CASSGFGSSNEQFF,TGTGCCAGCAGTGGGTTTGGCTCCAGTAATGAGCAGTTCTTC
TRBV2,.,TRBJ1-2,.,CASNKDRNYGYTF,TGTGCCAGCAACAAAGACAGAAACTATGGCTACACCTTC